What follows are 3 T cell receptor beta chains derived from one specimen sequenced in a study of blood T cell repertoires in COVID-19. Data came from immunoSEQ multiplex PCR; TCRdb stores just in-frame clones and leaves some out. The table includes some 80,000 clones, just over 90% detected once. Sequencing was done on a sample of peripheral blood. The receptors come from a man aged 50 or older with COVID-19, enrolled during active disease.

V and J are TRBV7-8 and TRBJ2-2, with TRBD1 as a possible D gene (6 bases). Germline CDR1 reads SGHVS; CDR2 reads FQNEAQ. The CDR3 covers 19 residues. Trimming took 3 bases from V and 4 from J, leaving 24 bases between them. Written as DNA, the CDR3 is TGTGCCAGCAGCTTGGACGGGCATGGGGCAAAAGGGGGCACCGGGGAGCTGTTTTTT. This encodes CASSLDGHGAKGGTGELFF.

CDR3 DNA sequence: TGTGCCAGCAGCTTGGACAGGGGGCGGTACGAGCAGTACTTC. Translated, it gives CASSLDRGRYEQYF. V and J are TRBV7-2 and TRBJ2-7; 11 nucleotides align to TRBD1. CDR1 and CDR2 (germline): SGHTA, FQGNSA. Trimming took 3 bases from V and 4 from J; bases not matched to a gene: 2. This CDR3 comprises 14 residues.

This clone was detected only a few times. V gene TRBV5-4 combines with J gene TRBJ2-1; TRBD2 aligns across 7 bases. The germline V gene encodes CDR1 SGHNT and CDR2 YYREEE (reference sequence). The CDR3 consists of 14 residues. The V gene end was trimmed by 6 bases and the J gene end by 7 bases; junction bases not matched to a gene: 10. CDR3 sequence (DNA): TGTGCCAGCACGGAGGGGAGGGCGGGAAATGAGCAGTTCTTC. Translation: CASTEGRAGNEQFF.